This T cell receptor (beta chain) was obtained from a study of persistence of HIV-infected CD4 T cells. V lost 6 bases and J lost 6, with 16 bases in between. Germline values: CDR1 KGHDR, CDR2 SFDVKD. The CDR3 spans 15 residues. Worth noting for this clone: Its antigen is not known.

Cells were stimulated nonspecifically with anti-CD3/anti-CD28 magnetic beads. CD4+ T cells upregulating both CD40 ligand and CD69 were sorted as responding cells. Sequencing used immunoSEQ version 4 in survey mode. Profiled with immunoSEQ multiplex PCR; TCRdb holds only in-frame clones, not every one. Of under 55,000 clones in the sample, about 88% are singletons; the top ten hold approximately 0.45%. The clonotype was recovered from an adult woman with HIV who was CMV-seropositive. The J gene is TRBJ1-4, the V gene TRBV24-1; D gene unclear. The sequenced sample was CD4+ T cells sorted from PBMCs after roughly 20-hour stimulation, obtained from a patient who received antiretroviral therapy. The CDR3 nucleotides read TGTGCCACCAGTTCATCGGGGTCGAGGGATGAAAAACTGTTTTTT. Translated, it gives CATSSSGSRDEKLFF.